These 10 T cell receptor beta chains originate from one sample sequenced in a study of blood T cell repertoires in COVID-19. Some clones are missing from TCRdb's copy, which holds only in-frame ones; the method was immunoSEQ multiplex PCR. The sample contains some 40,000 clones, roughly 84% of which appear only once. Sequenced sample: peripheral blood. These receptors were taken from a man aged 65-85 years with active COVID-19.

J is TRBJ2-3 and V is TRBV28; a possible D gene is TRBD1 (6 bases). Germline lookup yields CDR1 MDHEN and CDR2 SYDVKM. The CDR3 contains 15 residues. The V end lost 6 bases, the J end lost 0 bases, and 13 bases lay between the germline ends. Here the CDR3 reads CASRPWTASTDTQYF. The DNA for the CDR3 is TGTGCCAGCAGACCGTGGACAGCTAGCACAGATACGCAGTATTTT.

The rearrangement links TRBV30 to TRBJ1-1; no definite D call. V was pared by 3 bases and J by 5 bases, with 16 bases between. In germline, CDR1 is GTSNPN, CDR2 SVGIG (reference sequence). CDR3 size: 14 residues. CDR3 coding DNA: TGTGCCTGGAGGGGCGGGGTTCGATATACTGAAGCTTTCTTT. Protein sequence: CAWRGGVRYTEAFF. Drawing the rest from reference TRBV30 and TRBJ1-1, the complete variable domain is SQTIHQWPATLVQPVGSPLSLECTVEGTSNPNLYWYRQAAGRGLQLLFYSVGIGQISSEVPQNLSASRPQDRQFILSSKKLLLSDSGFYLCAWRGGVRYTEAFFGQGTRLTVV.

The J gene is TRBJ2-3, the V gene TRBV7-3; 12 bases fit TRBD2. Germline loops: CDR1 SGHTA, CDR2 FQGTGA. This CDR3 spans 15 amino acids. The ends lost 4 bases at V and 5 bases at J; junction bases unmatched: 4. In DNA, the CDR3 is TGTGCCAGCAGCTCTAGCGGGGGGGCCGGAGATACGCAGTATTTT. Its protein product is CASSSSGGAGDTQYF. The full variable domain, completed using reference TRBV7-3 and TRBJ2-3, is GAGVSQTPSNKVTEKGKYVELRCDPISGHTALYWYRQSLGQGPEFLIYFQGTGAADDSGLPNDRFFAVRPEGSVSTLKIQRTERGDSAVYLCASSSSGGAGDTQYFGPGTRLTVL.

This chain links TRBV7-9 with TRBJ1-2, with 8 bases identical to TRBD1. CDR1 and CDR2 from the germline V gene are SEHNR and FQNEAQ (reference sequence). The junction had 22 bases not matched to a gene; V was cut back by 2 bases and J by 8 bases. The CDR3 loop spans 19 amino acids. This chain's CDR3 is CASSLSDSWSGGDGFGYTF. The DNA for the CDR3 is TGTGCCAGCAGCTTATCGGATTCCTGGTCAGGGGGCGACGGGTTCGGCTACACCTTC.

V and J are TRBV11-2 and TRBJ2-7; perhaps TRBD1 as D (9 bases). Trimming cost V 4 bases and J 3 bases, with 22 bases left between them. Germline V gene data show CDR1 as SGHAT and CDR2 as FQNNGV. This CDR3 spans 17 amino acids. This CDR3 is CASSWRSGTGPNYEQYF. The CDR3 bases are TGTGCCAGCAGCTGGCGTAGCGGGACAGGGCCAAACTACGAGCAGTACTTC.

The chain is built from TRBV27 and TRBJ2-7; D is possibly TRBD1 (6 bases). V lost 4 bases to trimming and J lost 3 bases, with 13 bases between them. There are 14 residues in the CDR3. Germline lookup yields CDR1 MNHEY and CDR2 SMNVEV (reference sequence). CDR3 protein: CASSSGQGFYEQYF. For the CDR3, the DNA is TGTGCCAGCAGTTCAGGTCAGGGGTTCTACGAGCAGTACTTC.

J is TRBJ2-7 and V is TRBV9; 8 bases fit TRBD1. Trimming took 0 bases from V and 3 from J; bases not matched to a gene: 8. The CDR3 contains 16 residues. The germline gives CDR1 SGDLS, CDR2 YYNGEE. DNA of the CDR3: TGTGCCAGCAGCGTAGGGGGCAGGGGGCACTTCTACGAGCAGTACTTC. Protein sequence: CASSVGGRGHFYEQYF.

CDR3 DNA: TGTGCCAGCAGGTTCGCCGGGACAAACGGAAACACCATATATTTT. This gives the protein CASRFAGTNGNTIYF. The chain combines TRBV6-6 with TRBJ1-3, with TRBD1 as a possible D gene (6 bases). CDR3 length: 15 amino acids. CDR1 and CDR2 (germline): MNHNY, SVGAGI (reference sequence). Trimming cost V 6 bases and J 4 bases, with 16 bases left between them.

The rearrangement uses TRBV5-1 and TRBJ1-1, with a weak D call TRBD1 (5 bases). Trimming took 1 base from V and 1 from J, leaving 11 bases between them. Germline CDR1 is SGHRS and CDR2 is YFSETQ. The CDR3 spans 15 residues. Here the CDR3 reads CASSLLGQRNTEAFF. Written as DNA, the CDR3 is TGCGCCAGCAGCTTGTTAGGACAACGGAACACTGAAGCTTTCTTT.

The chain joins TRBV4-2 to TRBJ1-4; 8 bases line up with TRBD1. The CDR3 extends over 15 amino acids. The V segment lost 4 bases and the J segment 4 bases; nucleotides outside the gene matches: 5. CDR1 is LGHNA and CDR2 is YNFKEQ in the germline V gene. Written as DNA, the CDR3 is TGTGCCAGCAGCCCCGGACAGGGTATTAATGAAAAACTGTTTTTT. Protein product: CASSPGQGINEKLFF.